A selection of T cell receptor beta chains follows, all from one sample in a study of CD8 T cells in Susac syndrome. TCRdb re-called the immunoSEQ multiplex PCR reads through MiXCR, storing one row per CDR3 protein. This table holds around 150,000 distinct CDR3 sequences, more than 85% found once. Sequenced: CD4+ T cells from PBMCs. Receptor source: a human donor with Susac syndrome. Both conserved end residues are part of each CDR3. D genes are given only for firm matches. The size of a clone is reported for some rows only, either as once, few or many, or as a class for expanded clones.

NA	TRBV7-8	NA	TRBJ2-1	CASSLMGARVDEQFF	TGTGCCAGCAGCTTAATGGGGGCCAGGGTTGATGAGCAGTTCTTC
NA	TRBV6-2/TRBV6-3	NA	TRBJ1-6	CASRNAKGSPLHF	TGTGCCAGCCGGAACGCGAAAGGTTCACCCCTCCACTTT
NA	TRBV30	once	TRBJ1-2	CAAQYFDSYGYTF	TGTGCCGCCCAATATTTTGACAGCTATGGCTACACCTTC
TRBD2	TRBV7-2	once	TRBJ2-1	CASSPTSGAYNEQFF	TGTGCCAGCAGCCCGACTAGCGGGGCCTACAATGAGCAGTTCTTC
NA	TRBV15	once	TRBJ2-7	CATSRDQDRSTGEQYF	TGTGCCACCAGCAGAGATCAAGACAGGTCGACTGGCGAGCAGTACTTC
TRBD2	TRBV9	NA	TRBJ2-1	CASSLLAGGFDEQFF	TGTGCCAGCAGCCTCCTAGCGGGAGGGTTCGATGAGCAGTTCTTC
NA	TRBV24-1	NA	TRBJ2-5	CATSDSGLGGETQYF	TGTGCCACCAGTGATTCGGGACTGGGCGGGGAGACCCAGTACTTC
NA	TRBV21-1	once	TRBJ2-3	CASSKAGGAHTDTQYF	TGTGCCAGCAGCAAAGCGGGGGGAGCCCACACAGATACGCAGTATTTT
NA	TRBV30	NA	TRBJ1-1	CAWGGQANTEAFF	TGTGCCTGGGGCGGCCAGGCTAACACTGAAGCTTTCTTT
NA	TRBV6-6	NA	TRBJ1-5	CASSTLLGNQPQHF	TGTGCCAGCAGTACCCTCCTAGGCAATCAGCCCCAGCATTTT
NA	TRBV20-1	once	TRBJ2-4	CSARSSGLAKNIQYF	TGCAGTGCTAGAAGTTCGGGACTAGCCAAAAACATTCAGTACTTC
TRBD1	TRBV11-2	NA	TRBJ1-2	CASGGQGAYGYTF	TGTGCCAGCGGCGGACAGGGGGCCTATGGCTACACCTTC
NA	TRBV6-5	NA	TRBJ1-6	CASCRGFSINSPLHF	TGTGCCAGCTGCCGGGGCTTCTCGATTAATTCACCCCTCCACTTT
NA	TRBV12-3/TRBV12-4	NA	TRBJ2-7	CASSARRGAVWEQYF	TGTGCCAGCAGTGCCCGTCGGGGTGCGGTCTGGGAGCAGTACTTC
NA	TRBV5-1	NA	TRBJ2-2	CASSYGTPGELFF	TGCGCCAGCAGCTATGGGACACCCGGGGAGCTGTTTTTT
TRBD2	TRBV2	NA	TRBJ2-3	CASSEGTSGGSDTQYF	TGTGCCAGCAGTGAAGGGACTAGCGGGGGTTCAGATACGCAGTATTTT
NA	TRBV20-1	NA	TRBJ1-2	CSARTVTYPDYGYTF	TGCAGTGCAAGGACTGTGACATACCCAGACTATGGCTACACCTTC
TRBD2	TRBV4-2	NA	TRBJ2-3	CASSQTSGSSDTQYF	TGTGCCAGCAGCCAAACTAGCGGGAGTTCCGATACGCAGTATTTT
TRBD2	TRBV12-3/TRBV12-4	NA	TRBJ2-5	CASSSGTFSGGHQETQYF	TGTGCCAGCAGTTCTGGAACCTTTAGCGGGGGGCACCAAGAGACCCAGTACTTC
NA	TRBV9	NA	TRBJ2-1	CASSVGGGYNEQFF	TGTGCCAGCAGCGTAGGTGGCGGCTACAATGAGCAGTTCTTC
NA	TRBV29-1	NA	TRBJ1-2	CSVGGRPHNYGYTF	TGCAGCGTTGGGGGGAGACCGCACAACTATGGCTACACCTTC
NA	TRBV9	NA	TRBJ1-5	CASSVAPTFDQPQHF	TGTGCCAGCAGCGTAGCCCCTACATTCGATCAGCCCCAGCATTTT
NA	TRBV7-3	once	TRBJ2-1	CASSSNPNEQFF	TGTGCCAGCAGCTCCAATCCGAATGAGCAGTTCTTC